What follows are 6 T cell receptor beta chains derived from one specimen sequenced in a study of human T cells and chemical hapten exposure. TCRdb re-derived calls from the RACE reads in MiXCR, one entry per CDR3 protein. Seen here are 85,000 to 100,000 distinct CDR3 sequences, 12% observed once, and the top ten hold 2.1%. Stated time point: patch test 1, 2 weeks after DPC sensitization. Described treatment: therapeutic diphenylcyclopropenone sensitization with weekly scalp DPC. The material sequenced was whole blood, taken in connection with sensitization to the hapten diphenylcyclopropenone (DPC). The source is a woman in her thirties or forties with alopecia areata. Some clones in this sample may be carry-over from other donors' samples.

Ten or more counts support this clonotype. V is TRBV25-1 and J is TRBJ2-3; TRBD2 matches 9 bases. Trimming took 5 bases from V and 0 from J; bases not matched to a gene: 3. The CDR3 runs 15 residues. Germline-derived CDR1 and CDR2 are MGHDK and SYGVNS. In DNA form, the CDR3 reads TGTGCCAGCAGTCGAGCGGGAGGTAGCACAGATACGCAGTATTTT. It codes for CASSRAGGSTDTQYF.

The genes are TRBV20-1 and TRBJ2-5, with D maybe TRBD1 (6 bases). This CDR3 has 13 amino acids. V was shortened by 5 bases and J by 2 bases, with 12 bases between the two germline ends. CDR1 is DFQATT, CDR2 SNEGSKA, per germline (reference sequence). CDR3 amino acids: CSALRTDQETQYF. The CDR3 DNA reads as TGCAGTGCTCTCCGGACAGATCAAGAGACCCAGTACTTC.

Many counts were recorded for this clonotype. The gene calls are TRBV6-2 or TRBV6-3 and TRBJ2-3; D is possibly TRBD2 (6 bases). The CDR3 is 15 residues long. Trimming pared 6 bases from V and 4 bases from J, leaving 17 bases between. The V gene's germline CDR1 is MNHEY and CDR2 SVGEGT. This CDR3 is CASSMNRLDPDTQYF. CDR3 coding DNA: TGTGCCAGCAGCATGAACCGACTAGACCCAGATACGCAGTATTTT.

The sample holds a few counts of this clonotype. The rearrangement links TRBV27 to TRBJ2-1, with 7 nucleotides matching TRBD2. With 3 bases clipped from V and 9 bases from J, the junction kept 5 bases outside the gene matches. Germline V lookup: CDR1 MNHEY, CDR2 SMNVEV (reference sequence). CDR3 length: 13 residues. Here the CDR3 reads CASSFFREGEQFF. The CDR3 bases are TGTGCCAGCAGTTTTTTCAGGGAGGGTGAGCAGTTCTTC.

A remark on this clonotype: Since a much larger clone is just one base distant, this may be a read error. The chain is built from TRBV27 and TRBJ2-5, with a possible D match to TRBD1 (6 bases). V lost 6 bases, J lost 5 bases, and 13 bases lay in between. This CDR3 comprises 13 residues. Germline V gene lookup returns CDR1 MNHEY and CDR2 SMNVEV (reference sequence). CDR3 nucleotides: TGTGCCAGCAGACAGGGAAGGTTCGAGACCCAGTACTTC. It translates to CASRQGRFETQYF.

The V call is TRBV5-1, the J call TRBJ1-2, with D possibly matching TRBD1 (5 bases). Per germline, CDR1 SGHRS and CDR2 YFSETQ. V was shortened by 0 bases and J by 8 bases, with 17 bases between the two germline ends. The CDR3 is made up of 15 amino acids. Here the CDR3 DNA reads TGCGCCAGCAGCTTGGAAACCTACAGGCCCGGGGGCTACACCTTC. Its translation: CASSLETYRPGGYTF.